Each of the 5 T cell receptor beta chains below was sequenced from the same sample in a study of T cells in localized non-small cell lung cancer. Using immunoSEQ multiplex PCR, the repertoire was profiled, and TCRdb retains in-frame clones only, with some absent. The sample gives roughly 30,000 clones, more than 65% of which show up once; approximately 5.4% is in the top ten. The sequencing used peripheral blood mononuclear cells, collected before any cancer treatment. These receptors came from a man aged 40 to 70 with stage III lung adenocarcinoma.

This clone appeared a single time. This CDR3 reads CASDVPGSLGEQYF. The DNA of the CDR3 is TGTGCCAGCGATGTCCCCGGGAGTCTTGGAGAGCAGTACTTC. The genes are TRBV6-1 and TRBJ2-7, with D possibly TRBD2 on 6 matching bases. The V end was cut by 8 bases, the J end by 7 bases, with 21 bases between. CDR3 length: 14 residues. Germline-derived CDR1 and CDR2 are MNHNS and SASEGT.

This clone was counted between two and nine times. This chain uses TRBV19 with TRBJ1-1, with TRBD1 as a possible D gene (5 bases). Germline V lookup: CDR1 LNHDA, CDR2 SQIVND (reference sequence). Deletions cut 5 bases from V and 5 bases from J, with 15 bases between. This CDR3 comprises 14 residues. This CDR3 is CASSAGIVRTEAFF. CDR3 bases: TGTGCCAGTAGTGCAGGGATCGTTAGAACTGAAGCTTTCTTT.

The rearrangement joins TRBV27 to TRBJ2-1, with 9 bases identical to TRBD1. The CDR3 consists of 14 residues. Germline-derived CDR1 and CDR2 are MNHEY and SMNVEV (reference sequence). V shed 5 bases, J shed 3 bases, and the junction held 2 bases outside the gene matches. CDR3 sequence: CASSATGGYNEQFF. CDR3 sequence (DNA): TGTGCCAGCAGTGCGACAGGGGGCTACAATGAGCAGTTCTTC.

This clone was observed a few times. The CDR3 DNA is TGTGCCAGCAGCTTCGACAGTAGGGGGGCTAACTATGGCTACACCTTC. Translated, it gives CASSFDSRGANYGYTF. V gene TRBV7-9 combines with J gene TRBJ1-2; possibly TRBD1 for D (6 bases). Trimming removed 3 bases from V and 0 bases from J, with 14 bases in between. Germline V gene lookup returns CDR1 SEHNR and CDR2 FQNEAQ (reference sequence). The CDR3 is made up of 16 amino acids.

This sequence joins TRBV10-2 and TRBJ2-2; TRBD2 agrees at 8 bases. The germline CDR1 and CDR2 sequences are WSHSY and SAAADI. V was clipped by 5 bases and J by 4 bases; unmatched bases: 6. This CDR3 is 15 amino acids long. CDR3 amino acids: CASSNELAATGELFF. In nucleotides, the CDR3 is TGCGCCAGCAGTAATGAACTAGCGGCCACCGGGGAGCTGTTTTTT.